The 6 T cell receptor beta chains below were found in one sample sequenced in a study of T cells after yellow fever vaccination. TCRdb re-called the 5' RACE reads with MiXCR, one entry per CDR3 protein. Found here are 250,000 to 300,000 distinct CDR3 sequences, 8.7% of them singletons; the top ten hold about 3%. Material: CD4+ T cells sorted from PBMCs, obtained 5 days after the yellow fever booster vaccination. Receptors were obtained from a man aged 18 to 30 who received the YFV17D yellow fever vaccine.

This clonotype was recorded at least ten times. The chain recombines TRBV11-2 with TRBJ2-5; maybe TRBD2 (5 bases). CDR3 size: 15 residues. The germline V gene encodes CDR1 SGHAT and CDR2 FQNNGV. Trimming stripped 5 bases from V and 1 base from J, with 14 bases between. The DNA for the CDR3 is TGTGCCAGCAGCCCTACACCCACTAGCCAAGAGACCCAGTACTTC. This gives the protein CASSPTPTSQETQYF. The full variable domain, with the rest looked up from reference TRBV11-2 and TRBJ2-5, is EAGVAQSPRYKIIEKRQSVAFWCNPISGHATLYWYQQILGQGPKLLIQFQNNGVVDDSQLPKDRFSAERLKGVDSTLKIQPAKLEDSAVYLCASSPTPTSQETQYFGPGTRLLVL.

This clonotype came up a few times. The V gene is TRBV11-2, the J gene TRBJ2-5; D possibly corresponds to TRBD2 (6 bases). The V gene's germline CDR1 is SGHAT and CDR2 FQNNGV. Trimming left V 5 bases short and J 0 bases short, with 19 bases between. The CDR3 covers 17 residues. The CDR3 coding sequence is TGTGCCAGCAGCAAACGGAGCGGGCGCCCGTACCAAGAGACCCAGTACTTC. Protein: CASSKRSGRPYQETQYF.

The chain is built from TRBV14 and TRBJ2-3, with TRBD1 identical over 10 bases. V dropped 9 bases and J dropped 2; count of bases not matched to a gene: 8. From germline, CDR1 is SGHDN and CDR2 FVKESK. The CDR3 sequence is 15 residues long. The CDR3 DNA follows: TGTGCCAGAACAACCGGGACAGGGGTCACAGATACGCAGTATTTT. Protein product: CARTTGTGVTDTQYF.

This clonotype showed up just once. J is TRBJ1-6 and V is TRBV6-6; D unclear. V was clipped by 2 bases and J by 1 base, with 15 bases between them. CDR1 and CDR2 (germline): MNHNY, SVGAGI (reference sequence). The CDR3 length is 18 residues. CDR3 DNA: TGTGCCAGCAGTTACGAGACACAGCTTTTTTCCTATAATTCACCCCTCCACTTT. Protein product: CASSYETQLFSYNSPLHF.

This clonotype has a handful of counts. This chain connects TRBV6-1 to TRBJ1-1; D might be TRBD1 (6 bases). Trimming cost V 6 bases and J 8 bases, with 13 bases left between them. CDR3 size: 12 residues. Germline loops: CDR1 MNHNS, CDR2 SASEGT. In DNA, the CDR3 is TGTGCCAGCAGAGTACAGGGACGGGAAGCTTTCTTT. Its translation is CASRVQGREAFF.

J is TRBJ1-6 and V is TRBV18; D not certain. The CDR3 is 15 amino acids. Germline CDR1 is KGHSH and CDR2 is LQKENI. V shed 6 bases and J shed 7 bases, with 16 bases lying between them. The DNA for the CDR3 is TGTGCCAGCTCCCTCGAAGGGATCGGGAATTCACCCCTCCACTTT. Protein sequence: CASSLEGIGNSPLHF. The full variable domain, completed using reference TRBV18 and TRBJ1-6, is NAGVMQNPRHLVRRRGQEARLRCSPMKGHSHVYWYRQLPEEGLKFMVYLQKENIIDESGMPKERFSAEFPKEGPSILRIQQVVRGDSAAYFCASSLEGIGNSPLHFGNGTRLTVT.